The 26 T cell receptor beta chains below come from one sample, sequenced in a study of blood T cell repertoires in COVID-19 (dated by TCRdb to the early 2020s). Receptors were amplified or captured by the immunoSEQ multiplex PCR assay. The table comes from immuneACCESS by way of TCRdb, which keeps in-frame sequences with V and J called. Part of the clones is missing from these tables; in studies checked, under half for an unresolved V gene and the rest for unknown reasons. This sample has 200,000 to 250,000 clones in its table, and 80% to 85% of those were observed once. The ten largest clones represent approximately 5% of the sample. The sample consisted of peripheral blood. The receptors originated from a woman aged 55-75 years who had recovered from COVID-19.

This clone showed up just a few times. The chain links TRBV27 to TRBJ2-5; 14 bases are a match to TRBD2. The CDR3 loop spans 16 amino acids. From germline, CDR1 is MNHEY and CDR2 SMNVEV (reference sequence). V lost 7 bases and J lost 5; bases outside the gene matches: 9. CDR3 sequence (DNA): TGTGCCAGCATCGCAGGGACTAGCGGGGGAGGGGAGACCCAGTACTTC. This gives the protein CASIAGTSGGGETQYF.

The rearrangement joins TRBV30 to TRBJ1-1; D is uncertain. This CDR3 contains 13 residues. V lost 1 base, J lost 6 bases, and 12 bases lay in between. CDR1 is GTSNPN, CDR2 SVGIG, per germline (reference sequence). The CDR3 sequence is CAWSAGEGAEAFF. In nucleotides, the CDR3 is TGTGCCTGGAGTGCGGGAGAAGGTGCTGAAGCTTTCTTT.

CDR3 coding DNA: TGTGCCAGCAGTGCCATGGGACTAGCGGGGGCGGGTGTGGAGACCCAGTACTTC. This encodes CASSAMGLAGAGVETQYF. The V call is TRBV2, the J call TRBJ2-5, with TRBD2 identical over 14 bases. The CDR3 length is 18 residues. Germline V gene data show CDR1 as SNHLY and CDR2 as FYNNEI. V dropped 4 bases and J dropped 5; count of bases not matched to a gene: 12. The full variable domain, rest sourced from reference TRBV2 and TRBJ2-5, is EPEVTQTPSHQVTQMGQEVILRCVPISNHLYFYWYRQILGQKVEFLVSFYNNEISEKSEIFDDQFSVERPDGSNFTLKIRSTKLEDSAMYFCASSAMGLAGAGVETQYFGPGTRLLVL.

This rearrangement joins TRBV5-1 to TRBJ1-4; tentative D call: TRBD1 (6 bases). Trimming left V 4 bases short and J 8 bases short, with 15 bases between. The CDR3 extends over 14 amino acids. Per germline, CDR1 SGHRS and CDR2 YFSETQ. CDR3 sequence (DNA): TGCGCCAGCAGCCAGGATCAGGGGCGGGAAAAACTGTTTTTT. It codes for CASSQDQGREKLFF. The variable domain in full, completed from reference TRBV5-1 and TRBJ1-4, reads KAGVTQTPRYLIKTRGQQVTLSCSPISGHRSVSWYQQTPGQGLQFLFEYFSETQRNKGNFPGRFSGRQFSNSRSEMNVSTLELGDSALYLCASSQDQGREKLFFGSGTQLSVL.

The chain links TRBV5-1 to TRBJ1-1; TRBD1 is a possible D gene (6 bases). The CDR3 has 16 amino acids. In germline, CDR1 is SGHRS, CDR2 YFSETQ. V dropped 4 bases and J dropped 0 bases, with 16 bases sitting between them. CDR3 DNA sequence: TGCGCCAGCAGCCCGAGGACAGCTACCTTGAACACTGAAGCTTTCTTT. It specifies CASSPRTATLNTEAFF. Combining the CDR3 with reference TRBV5-1 and TRBJ1-1 gives the whole variable domain KAGVTQTPRYLIKTRGQQVTLSCSPISGHRSVSWYQQTPGQGLQFLFEYFSETQRNKGNFPGRFSGRQFSNSRSEMNVSTLELGDSALYLCASSPRTATLNTEAFFGQGTRLTVV.

This clone was observed many times. The J gene is TRBJ1-6, the V gene TRBV5-5; 11 nucleotides agree with TRBD1. This CDR3 is 14 amino acids long. Germline CDR1 SGHKS, CDR2 YYEKEE (reference sequence). J lost 7 bases, V lost 3 bases, and 0 bases had no gene match. The CDR3: CASSWDRGNSPLHF. Here the CDR3 DNA reads TGTGCCAGCAGCTGGGACAGGGGGAATTCACCCCTCCACTTT.

To note about this clone: Other DNA variants within this sample encode the same CDR3. The chain uses TRBV5-1 and TRBJ1-1; TRBD1 is a possible D gene (6 bases). Germline CDR1 and CDR2: SGHRS and YFSETQ. This CDR3 has 14 residues. Deletions cut 0 bases from V and 3 bases from J, with 9 bases between. The CDR3 loop is CASSLDRADTEAFF. CDR3 DNA: TGCGCCAGCAGCTTGGACAGGGCAGACACTGAAGCTTTCTTT.

The chain has TRBV9 and TRBJ1-2; D possibly corresponds to TRBD1 (6 bases). The germline CDR1 and CDR2 sequences are SGDLS and YYNGEE. V was pared by 0 bases and J by 3 bases, with 12 bases between. There are 15 residues in the CDR3. As DNA, the CDR3 is TGTGCCAGCAGCGTAGCCCGAGGGGGGGACTATGGCTACACCTTC. Protein product: CASSVARGGDYGYTF.

The chain employs TRBV27 and TRBJ2-7; TRBD2 agrees at 12 bases. This CDR3 is 14 amino acids long. J was trimmed by 2 bases and V by 6 bases; bases with no gene match: 2. CDR1 and CDR2 (germline): MNHEY, SMNVEV (reference sequence). The CDR3 nucleotides read TGTGCCAGCAGACTAGCGGGGGGCACCTACGAGCAGTACTTC. This sequence encodes CASRLAGGTYEQYF.

The rearrangement joins TRBV7-3 to TRBJ1-1; D unresolved. The CDR3 is 11 amino acids. Trimming shortened V by 5 bases and J by 6 bases, and 7 bases separated the two germline ends. CDR1 is SGHTA and CDR2 is FQGTGA in the germline V gene. Here the CDR3 DNA reads TGTGCCAGCAGCGTGGGAGCTGAAGCTTTCTTT. Encoded protein: CASSVGAEAFF. The full variable domain, rest sourced from reference TRBV7-3 and TRBJ1-1, is GAGVSQTPSNKVTEKGKYVELRCDPISGHTALYWYRQSLGQGPEFLIYFQGTGAADDSGLPNDRFFAVRPEGSVSTLKIQRTERGDSAVYLCASSVGAEAFFGQGTRLTVV.

The chain links TRBV30 to TRBJ1-1; D gene unclear. V lost 0 bases and J 3 bases, leaving 8 bases between the germline ends. The CDR3 covers 13 residues. Germline loops: CDR1 GTSNPN, CDR2 SVGIG (reference sequence). The CDR3 protein is CAWSVKRDTEAFF. In DNA, the CDR3 is TGTGCCTGGAGTGTCAAGAGGGACACTGAAGCTTTCTTT. The complete variable domain, with remaining parts taken from reference TRBV30 and TRBJ1-1, reads SQTIHQWPATLVQPVGSPLSLECTVEGTSNPNLYWYRQAAGRGLQLLFYSVGIGQISSEVPQNLSASRPQDRQFILSSKKLLLSDSGFYLCAWSVKRDTEAFFGQGTRLTVV.

The gene calls are TRBV27 and TRBJ1-1; 7 bases match TRBD1. The CDR3 totals 14 residues. Germline assignment: CDR1 MNHEY and CDR2 SMNVEV (reference sequence). Trimming cost V 6 bases and J 0 bases; bases outside gene matches: 4. CDR3 amino acids: CASRLGGLNTEAFF. The CDR3 DNA is TGTGCCAGCAGGCTAGGGGGCTTGAACACTGAAGCTTTCTTT.

The chain carries TRBV6-5 and TRBJ2-1; possibly TRBD2 for D (6 bases). Germline V gene data show CDR1 as MNHEY and CDR2 as SVGAGI. The length of the CDR3 is 13 residues. The V gene lost 2 bases and the J gene lost 11 bases, with 13 bases spanning the gap. The CDR3 sequence: CASSYGAGMKQFF. DNA of the CDR3: TGTGCCAGCAGTTACGGGGCGGGGATGAAGCAGTTCTTC.

This sequence joins TRBV6-2 or TRBV6-3 and TRBJ2-7; a weak D match, TRBD1 (5 bases). The germline CDR1 and CDR2 sequences are MNHEY and SVGEGT. The germline V and J ends were trimmed by 0 bases and 6 bases, with 21 bases remaining between them. This CDR3 has 17 amino acids. CDR3 sequence: CASSYSGPGQSAVEQYF. The CDR3 nucleotides are TGTGCCAGCAGTTACTCGGGGCCTGGGCAGTCGGCAGTCGAGCAGTACTTC.

The chain is built from TRBV9 and TRBJ1-2; TRBD1 matches at 8 bases. The CDR3 has 14 amino acids. The germline V gene has CDR1 SGDLS and CDR2 YYNGEE. Trimming cost V 3 bases and J 3 bases; bases outside gene matches: 4. CDR3 sequence reads: CASSAGGWDYGYTF. CDR3 DNA sequence: TGTGCCAGCAGCGCAGGGGGCTGGGACTATGGCTACACCTTC. Full variable domain (rest looked up from reference TRBV9 and TRBJ1-2): DSGVTQTPKHLITATGQRVTLRCSPRSGDLSVYWYQQSLDQGLQFLIQYYNGEERAKGNILERFSAQQFPDLHSELNLSSLELGDSALYFCASSAGGWDYGYTFGSGTRLTVV.

The chain is built from TRBV21-1 and TRBJ2-1; the DNA was not compared with TRBD1, the D call given in the table. TRBV21-1 counts as a pseudogene. The CDR3 has 15 amino acids. The CDR3 sequence is CASSKAGTGLDEQFF. The CDR3 nucleotides are TGTGCCAGCAGCAAAGCCGGGACAGGGCTCGATGAGCAGTTCTTC.

The chain has TRBV10-3 and TRBJ2-7; D possibly corresponds to TRBD1 (5 bases). The V and J ends lost 6 bases and 3 bases respectively, with 15 bases between them. Germline V gene sequence: CDR1 ENHRY, CDR2 SYGVKD. The CDR3 has 14 amino acids. As DNA, the CDR3 is TGTGCCATCAGGATGACAGACAAACTCTACGAGCAGTACTTC. This encodes CAIRMTDKLYEQYF.

In DNA, the CDR3 is TGCGCCAGCAGCCGACGGGTGGACTTCGGCACCGGGGAGCTGTTTTTT. This codes for CASSRRVDFGTGELFF. V gene TRBV5-1 combines with J gene TRBJ2-2; D possibly corresponds to TRBD2 (5 bases). V was pared by 4 bases and J by 4 bases, with 17 bases between. Germline lookup yields CDR1 SGHRS and CDR2 YFSETQ. CDR3 length: 16 residues.

CDR3 bases: TGTGCCAGCAGCCAATACACCAAATACGAGCAGTACTTC. It codes for CASSQYTKYEQYF. The V call is TRBV6-5, the J call TRBJ2-7; D ambiguous. The V gene lost 6 bases and the J gene lost 4 bases, with 13 bases spanning the gap. This CDR3 has 13 residues. CDR1 MNHEY and CDR2 SVGAGI come from the germline V gene.

This chain uses TRBV9 with TRBJ1-2; the match to TRBD1 covers 8 bases. Germline V gives CDR1 SGDLS, CDR2 YYNGEE. V shed 0 bases, J shed 0 bases, and the junction held 7 bases outside the gene matches. This CDR3 contains 17 residues. The CDR3, as DNA: TGTGCCAGCAGCGTAGGAAGGGGGACAGGAGCTAACTATGGCTACACCTTC. The encoded protein is CASSVGRGTGANYGYTF.

V usage is TRBV6-5 and J usage is TRBJ2-7; D may be TRBD2 (5 bases). CDR1 is MNHEY, CDR2 SVGAGI, per germline. Trimming took 0 bases from V and 2 from J, leaving 11 bases between them. The CDR3 is 15 residues long. The CDR3 here is CASSYSIRGPYEQYF. Written as DNA, the CDR3 is TGTGCCAGCAGTTACTCGATCCGGGGTCCCTACGAGCAGTACTTC.

The gene calls are TRBV29-1 and TRBJ1-2; 7 nucleotides line up with TRBD1. Germline CDR1 and CDR2: SQVTM and ANQGSEA. This CDR3 region has 12 residues. V lost 4 bases and J lost 2; bases outside the gene matches: 1. The CDR3 reads CSVAGQNYGYTF. The DNA for the CDR3 is TGCAGCGTTGCGGGACAGAACTATGGCTACACCTTC.

This sequence joins TRBV4-1 and TRBJ1-6; no clear D. Trimming took 1 base from V and 6 from J, leaving 7 bases between them. The CDR3 is 14 residues long. Germline V CDR1 and CDR2: MGHRA, YSYEKL. This chain's CDR3 is CASSQGGFNSPLHF. CDR3 sequence (DNA): TGCGCCAGCAGCCAAGGAGGGTTTAATTCACCCCTCCACTTT.

V is TRBV2 and J is TRBJ1-4; TRBD1 might be the D (5 bases). V lost 6 bases and J lost 12, with 23 bases in between. The CDR3 is 15 residues long. Germline CDR1 is SNHLY and CDR2 is FYNNEI. DNA of the CDR3: TGTGCCAGCAGGAAGGAAGCCGGGACCCGGAGGGAACTGTTTTTT. The encoded protein is CASRKEAGTRRELFF.

This chain uses TRBV29-1 with TRBJ2-7; TRBD2 matches at 9 bases. Trimming took 2 bases from V and 0 from J; bases not matched to a gene: 5. The CDR3 is 15 residues long. The germline gives CDR1 SQVTM, CDR2 ANQGSEA. Here the CDR3 reads CSVEPAGGSSYEQYF. The CDR3 bases are TGCAGCGTTGAACCGGCGGGGGGGAGCTCCTACGAGCAGTACTTC.

The chain uses TRBV5-5 and TRBJ1-2; 8 nucleotides align to TRBD1. Germline V gene data show CDR1 as SGHKS and CDR2 as YYEKEE (reference sequence). V shed 4 bases, J shed 7 bases, and the junction held 9 bases outside the gene matches. CDR3 length equals 14 residues. CDR3 protein: CASSATRGPAGYTF. The CDR3 DNA reads TGTGCCAGCAGCGCAACCAGGGGGCCGGCTGGCTACACCTTC.